The 15 T cell receptor beta chains below all came from one sample that was sequenced in a study of blood T cell repertoires in COVID-19. Sequenced by immunoSEQ multiplex PCR; TCRdb stores in-frame clones only, minus some. The sample has about 330,000 clones, around 87% seen once. Sequenced sample: PBMCs or T cells enriched from blood (not recorded which). Receptor source: a woman aged 25-40 years who had recovered from COVID-19.

This rearrangement joins TRBV18 to TRBJ1-4; the match to TRBD1 covers 7 bases. V gave up 1 base and J gave up 5 bases; unmatched junction bases: 4. The CDR3 loop spans 15 amino acids. The germline gives CDR1 KGHSH, CDR2 LQKENI. The CDR3 DNA sequence: TGTGCCAGCTCACCACAAGGGACAGAGAATGAAAAACTGTTTTTT. It encodes CASSPQGTENEKLFF.

This chain links TRBV6-4 with TRBJ1-4, with D uncertain. The germline V gene encodes CDR1 MRHNA and CDR2 SNTAGT. Trimming left V 3 bases short and J 2 bases short, with 10 bases between. CDR3 length: 15 amino acids. The CDR3 region has the DNA TGTGCCAGCAGTGAATCCAGAGGGACTAATGAAAAACTGTTTTTT. It translates to CASSESRGTNEKLFF.

This clone is a singleton in its sample. V and J are TRBV24-1 and TRBJ1-4; perhaps TRBD1 as D (5 bases). Germline CDR1 KGHDR, CDR2 SFDVKD. V shed 5 bases and J shed 7 bases, with 19 bases lying between them. CDR3 length: 16 amino acids. The DNA for the CDR3 is TGTGCCACCAGTGCTCTCGGCCGGGGGGGAATTGAAAAACTGTTTTTT. This gives the protein CATSALGRGGIEKLFF.

About this clone: A read error may produce the germline difference seen at one junction end. The chain employs TRBV6-1 and TRBJ1-4, with 9 bases matching TRBD1. Germline V gives CDR1 MNHNS, CDR2 SASEGT. The CDR3 is made up of 14 amino acids. The CDR3 DNA follows: TGTGCCAGCGGTGAGGGACAGGGTATGGAAAAACTGTTTTTT. Protein product: CASGEGQGMEKLFF.

The rearrangement uses TRBV5-1 and TRBJ1-1; 8 bases align to TRBD1. The V gene's germline CDR1 is SGHRS and CDR2 YFSETQ. This CDR3 is 15 amino acids long. J lost 5 bases, V lost 1 base, and 7 bases had no gene match. The CDR3 sequence is CASSLRQGKSTEAFF. The CDR3 DNA reads as TGCGCCAGCAGCTTGCGACAGGGGAAATCTACTGAAGCTTTCTTT.

This chain uses TRBV5-6 with TRBJ1-2; no clear D. This CDR3 has 14 residues. Germline-derived CDR1 and CDR2 are SGHDT and YYEEEE. Deletions cut 0 bases from V and 3 bases from J, with 9 bases between. The CDR3 loop is CASSLGWEDYGYTF. CDR3 DNA sequence: TGTGCCAGCAGCTTGGGGTGGGAGGACTATGGCTACACCTTC.

The chain joins TRBV9 to TRBJ1-6, with 10 bases lining up with TRBD1. Trimming at V came to 0 bases and at J to 6 bases, leaving 6 bases not matched to a gene. The length of the CDR3 is 17 residues. The germline gives CDR1 SGDLS, CDR2 YYNGEE. The CDR3 DNA reads as TGTGCCAGCAGCGTAGGGGGACAGGGGATCGCTAATTCACCCCTCCACTTT. Translated, it gives CASSVGGQGIANSPLHF.

The chain joins TRBV6-5 to TRBJ1-4; D gene uncertain. This CDR3 is built from 13 residues. V lost 7 bases to trimming and J lost 6 bases, with 12 bases between them. Per germline, CDR1 MNHEY and CDR2 SVGAGI. In DNA form, the CDR3 reads TGTGCCAGCACCCCAGAGGGCTATGAAAAACTGTTTTTT. Its translation: CASTPEGYEKLFF.

The rearrangement uses TRBV7-8 and TRBJ2-1, with D possibly being TRBD1 (5 bases). The CDR3 sequence is 15 residues long. In germline, CDR1 is SGHVS, CDR2 FQNEAQ. The V and J ends lost 5 bases and 2 bases respectively, with 13 bases between them. CDR3 in amino acids: CASSPSQGTYNEQFF. Here the CDR3 DNA reads TGTGCCAGCAGCCCATCCCAGGGCACCTACAATGAGCAGTTCTTC.

The chain couples TRBV5-4 to TRBJ1-2, with TRBD1 matching over 8 bases. The CDR3 totals 14 residues. V lost 3 bases and J lost 8; bases outside the gene matches: 9. Looked up from germline, CDR1 is SGHNT and CDR2 is YYREEE (reference sequence). CDR3 bases: TGTGCCAGCAGCTACGGACAGGGCAGGGGGGGCTACACCTTC. Amino acids: CASSYGQGRGGYTF.

This chain joins TRBV10-3 and TRBJ2-1, with TRBD1 matching 9 bases. This CDR3 is 16 amino acids long. Germline values: CDR1 ENHRY, CDR2 SYGVKD. V dropped 0 bases and J dropped 0; count of bases not matched to a gene: 0. CDR3 DNA sequence: TGTGCCATCAGTGAGTCGACAGGGGGCTCCTACAATGAGCAGTTCTTC. It specifies CAISESTGGSYNEQFF.

In this sample, this clone turned up a few times. The rearrangement links TRBV18 to TRBJ1-4, with D possibly being TRBD1 (5 bases). V lost 5 bases, J lost 8 bases, and 15 bases lay in between. This CDR3 has 14 amino acids. Germline CDR1 and CDR2: KGHSH and LQKENI. The CDR3 loop reads CASSIWGREEKLFF. The CDR3 region has the DNA TGTGCCAGCTCAATCTGGGGCAGAGAGGAAAAACTGTTTTTT.

The V call is TRBV24-1, the J call TRBJ2-7; TRBD1 matches 7 bases. Trimming at V came to 0 bases and at J to 2 bases, leaving 3 bases not matched to a gene. Germline-derived CDR1 and CDR2 are KGHDR and SFDVKD. This CDR3 spans 15 amino acids. This CDR3 reads CATSDLQGGTYEQYF. CDR3 DNA sequence: TGTGCCACCAGTGATTTGCAAGGGGGCACCTACGAGCAGTACTTC.

As DNA, the CDR3 is TGTGCCAGCAGTTTAAGCCAGGGAGCTTTCTTT. Translating it yields CASSLSQGAFF. J is TRBJ1-1 and V is TRBV12-3 or TRBV12-4; perhaps TRBD1 as D (5 bases). The CDR3 has 11 amino acids. Deletions cut 2 bases from V and 10 bases from J, with 8 bases between.

The chain carries TRBV27 and TRBJ2-6, with D possibly TRBD1 on 6 matching bases. The CDR3 runs 15 residues. V was shortened by 6 bases and J by 4 bases, with 13 bases between the two germline ends. Germline V gene sequence: CDR1 MNHEY, CDR2 SMNVEV (reference sequence). DNA of the CDR3: TGTGCCAGCAGGAAGGGGGTTTCCGGGGCCAACGTCCTGACTTTC. It yields the protein CASRKGVSGANVLTF.